Sequencing of this TCR beta chain was carried out in a study of CD8+ T cells in alopecia areata. In each case, RNA was isolated and then reverse transcribed into cDNA as the sequencing template. The table came from immunoSEQ multiplex PCR; TCRdb's copy has only in-frame clones and leaves some out. The sample lists some 190,000 clones, 51% seen once, with around 9.1% in the top ten. CDR3 size: 15 residues. Per germline, CDR1 SQVTM and CDR2 ANQGSEA. V shed 6 bases and J shed 4 bases, with 18 bases lying between them. Stated treatment: oral pan-JAK inhibitor, 5-10 mg twice daily. The chain carries TRBV29-1 and TRBJ2-2; D could derive from TRBD1 or TRBD2 (6 bases each). Sequencing was performed on CD8+ T cells sorted from blood, taken at approximately week 51, from a patient treated with tofacitinib. The source is a human donor with alopecia areata. The CDR3 coding sequence is TGCAGCGTCTGGGATTGGGGGGCGACCACCGGGGAGCTGTTTTTT. It is translated as CSVWDWGATTGELFF.